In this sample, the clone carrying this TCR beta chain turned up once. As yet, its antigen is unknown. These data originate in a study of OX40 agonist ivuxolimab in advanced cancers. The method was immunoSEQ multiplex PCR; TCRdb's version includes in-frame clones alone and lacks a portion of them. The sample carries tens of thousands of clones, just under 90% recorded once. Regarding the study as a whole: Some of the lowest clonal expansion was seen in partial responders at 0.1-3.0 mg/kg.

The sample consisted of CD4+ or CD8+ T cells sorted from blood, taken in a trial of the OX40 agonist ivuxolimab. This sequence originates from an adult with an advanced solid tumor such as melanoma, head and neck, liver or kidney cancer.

CDR3 protein: CASSLEQGYEQYF. The CDR3 DNA reads TGTGCCAGCAGTTTGGAGCAGGGTTACGAGCAGTACTTC. The genes are TRBV27 and TRBJ2-7; possible D gene TRBD1, 5 bases. Between the trimmed V and J ends, which lost 3 bases and 4 bases, there was a span of 10 bases. The CDR3 has 13 residues. Germline assignment: CDR1 MNHEY and CDR2 SMNVEV (reference sequence).